The 2 T cell receptor beta chains in this list originate from one sample, sequenced in a study of shared clonotypes between healthy human individuals. Assay: immunoSEQ multiplex PCR; the TCRdb copy retains only in-frame clones and omits some. Here the sample spans 850,000 to 1,200,000 clones, under 80% being singletons. Sequences were obtained from memory CD4+ T cells sorted from blood. Subset noted: CD45RA-negative fraction. These receptors all stem from a man aged 18 to 29 in good health.

V is TRBV18 and J is TRBJ1-5; D may be TRBD1 (5 bases). V lost 4 bases to trimming and J lost 4 bases, with 5 bases between them. In germline, CDR1 is KGHSH, CDR2 LQKENI. The CDR3 has 12 residues. For the CDR3, the DNA is TGTGCCAGCTCACGACAGAATCAGCCCCAGCATTTT. Amino acids: CASSRQNQPQHF.

Of note for this clone: Other DNA sequences within the sample encode an identical CDR3. This chain links TRBV5-1 with TRBJ2-1; D ambiguous. CDR1 SGHRS and CDR2 YFSETQ come from the germline V gene. This CDR3 contains 14 residues. The ends were cut back, 0 bases at V and 1 base at J, with 5 bases in the middle. CDR3 bases: TGCGCCAGCAGCTTGGACGGTTCCTACAATGAGCAGTTCTTC. It specifies CASSLDGSYNEQFF.